This T cell receptor beta chain was sequenced in a study of blood T cell repertoires in COVID-19. About the study: The United States, Italy and Spain were the sources of the acute and convalescent COVID-19 samples. PBMCs, B-cell-depleted T cells, or T cells provided the cDNA or gDNA that made up the material.

From germline, CDR1 is SGHRS and CDR2 YFSETQ. The CDR3 is made up of 15 amino acids. V lost 2 bases and J lost 4, with 16 bases in between. There are a few counts of this clone. Methods used by the authors: How many nucleated cells were present was estimated from reference gene primer amplification. Sequencing used immunoSEQ multiplex PCR; TCRdb keeps in-frame clones, though not all of them. That table gives V, J and clone size, and the DNA gave D and trimming. The sample carries about 240,000 clones, about 86% recorded once. This sequence originates from a man in his 60s with acute or convalescent COVID-19. V usage is TRBV5-1 and J usage is TRBJ2-7; the D gene is possibly TRBD1 (6 bases). The material sequenced was peripheral blood. The CDR3 DNA reads as TGCGCCAGCAGCTTAAGTACAGGGTCGATTTACGAGCAGTACTTC. Translation: CASSLSTGSIYEQYF.